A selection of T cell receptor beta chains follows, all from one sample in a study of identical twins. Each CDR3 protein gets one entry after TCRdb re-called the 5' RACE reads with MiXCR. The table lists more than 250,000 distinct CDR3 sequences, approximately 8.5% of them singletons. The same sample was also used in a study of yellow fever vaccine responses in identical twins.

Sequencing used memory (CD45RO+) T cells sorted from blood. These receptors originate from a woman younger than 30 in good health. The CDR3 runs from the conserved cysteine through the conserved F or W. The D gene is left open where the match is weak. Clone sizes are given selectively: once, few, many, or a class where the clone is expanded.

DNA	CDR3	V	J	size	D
TGTGCCAGCAGCCAAGTATATACCGGGGAGCTGTTTTTT	CASSQVYTGELFF	TRBV3-1	TRBJ2-2	few	.
TGTGCCAGCAGCCCAGAGCCGGACAGGGGATTGCCTAACTATGGCTACACCTTC	CASSPEPDRGLPNYGYTF	TRBV7-6	TRBJ1-2	.	TRBD1
TGTGCCAGCCTAAAGGGTCATGGCTACACCTTC	CASLKGHGYTF	TRBV28	TRBJ1-2	.	.
TGCGCCAGCAGCCAGCCGGGACAGGGGTACACCGGGGAGCTGTTTTTT	CASSQPGQGYTGELFF	TRBV5-1	TRBJ2-2	many	TRBD1
TGCGCCAGCAGCTTCCTCACAGGGGGCTCAGGCACAGATACGCAGTATTTT	CASSFLTGGSGTDTQYF	TRBV5-1	TRBJ2-3	many	TRBD1
TGTGCCAGCAGCCAAACGACTTTAAAGTATGGCTACACCTTC	CASSQTTLKYGYTF	TRBV3-1	TRBJ1-2	few	.
TGTGCCAGCAGCCAAGAGTACAGACAGGGAAATCACGAGCAGTACTTC	CASSQEYRQGNHEQYF	TRBV4-2	TRBJ2-7	many	TRBD1
TGTGCCAGCAGCTTAGATTGGGACAGGGCTTACGAGCAGTACTTC	CASSLDWDRAYEQYF	TRBV11-2	TRBJ2-7	few	TRBD1
TGTGCCAGCAGCCAAGCAGATAATTCACCCCTCCACTTT	CASSQADNSPLHF	TRBV3-1	TRBJ1-6	many	.
TGTGCCAGCAGTTTAATGGCTAGCGGGGACAATGAGCAGTTCTTC	CASSLMASGDNEQFF	TRBV12-3/TRBV12-4	TRBJ2-1	many	TRBD2
TGTGCCAGCAGCTTAGAGATAGGGTCCCAGCATTTT	CASSLEIGSQHF	TRBV7-2	TRBJ1-5	few	.
TGTGCCAGCAGCTCCTGGGGGTTAGGCACAGATACGCAGTATTTT	CASSSWGLGTDTQYF	TRBV6-1	TRBJ2-3	few	.
TGCAGGGGGGATTTCTCCTACAATGAGCAGTTCTTC	CRGDFSYNEQFF	TRBV29-1	TRBJ2-1	many	.
TGCGCCAGCAGAAGGTTGGGAGCGGGGACTCGGGGGACCCAGTACTTC	CASRRLGAGTRGTQYF	TRBV4-1	TRBJ2-5	many	TRBD2
TGCGCCAGCAGCTTGGTGGCGGTGGGATCACCCCTCCACTTT	CASSLVAVGSPLHF	TRBV5-1	TRBJ1-6	many	.
TGCAGTGCTAGAGATCAAACTAGCGGGGGACAAGAGACCCAGTACTTC	CSARDQTSGGQETQYF	TRBV20-1	TRBJ2-5	many	TRBD2
TGTGCCACCAGTGAAACGGGACAGATCACAGATACGCAGTATTTT	CATSETGQITDTQYF	TRBV24-1	TRBJ2-3	many	TRBD1
TGTGCCAGCAGTACGCAAGTGAACACTGAAGCTTTCTTT	CASSTQVNTEAFF	TRBV6-6	TRBJ1-1	.	.
TGTGCCAGCAGCGAGGGAGAATGGCCCCAGCATTTT	CASSEGEWPQHF	TRBV7-8	TRBJ1-5	.	.
TGCGCCAGCAGCTTGGCCTTGCAAGGCTATAATTCACCCCTCCACTTT	CASSLALQGYNSPLHF	TRBV5-1	TRBJ1-6	few	.
TGTGCCACCCTGACAGGGGGGTTCAATCAGCCCCAGCATTTT	CATLTGGFNQPQHF	TRBV12-3/TRBV12-4	TRBJ1-5	few	TRBD1
TGTGCCACCAGTGAGCCAACCCCCGGGACTAGCGTCAATGAGCAGTTCTTC	CATSEPTPGTSVNEQFF	TRBV24-1	TRBJ2-1	.	TRBD2
TGTGCCAGCAGCTCACTAGCGGGGTCACCCTACGAGCAGTACTTC	CASSSLAGSPYEQYF	TRBV7-2	TRBJ2-7	.	TRBD2
TGTGCCAGCACCGAACGAGGGTCTGGAAACACCATATATTTT	CASTERGSGNTIYF	TRBV12-3/TRBV12-4	TRBJ1-3	many	.
TGTGCCAGCAGCTTAAAAGGGCCCGGGGAGCTGTTTTTT	CASSLKGPGELFF	TRBV7-3	TRBJ2-2	many	.
TGTGCCAGCAGCAGCGCTTCAGGGGGGACCGCTAACTATGGCTACACCTTC	CASSSASGGTANYGYTF	TRBV7-9	TRBJ1-2	few	TRBD1
TGTGCCAGCATGGGGACTTTGGGGACTGTGAATTCACCCCTCCACTTT	CASMGTLGTVNSPLHF	TRBV6-1	TRBJ1-6	.	.